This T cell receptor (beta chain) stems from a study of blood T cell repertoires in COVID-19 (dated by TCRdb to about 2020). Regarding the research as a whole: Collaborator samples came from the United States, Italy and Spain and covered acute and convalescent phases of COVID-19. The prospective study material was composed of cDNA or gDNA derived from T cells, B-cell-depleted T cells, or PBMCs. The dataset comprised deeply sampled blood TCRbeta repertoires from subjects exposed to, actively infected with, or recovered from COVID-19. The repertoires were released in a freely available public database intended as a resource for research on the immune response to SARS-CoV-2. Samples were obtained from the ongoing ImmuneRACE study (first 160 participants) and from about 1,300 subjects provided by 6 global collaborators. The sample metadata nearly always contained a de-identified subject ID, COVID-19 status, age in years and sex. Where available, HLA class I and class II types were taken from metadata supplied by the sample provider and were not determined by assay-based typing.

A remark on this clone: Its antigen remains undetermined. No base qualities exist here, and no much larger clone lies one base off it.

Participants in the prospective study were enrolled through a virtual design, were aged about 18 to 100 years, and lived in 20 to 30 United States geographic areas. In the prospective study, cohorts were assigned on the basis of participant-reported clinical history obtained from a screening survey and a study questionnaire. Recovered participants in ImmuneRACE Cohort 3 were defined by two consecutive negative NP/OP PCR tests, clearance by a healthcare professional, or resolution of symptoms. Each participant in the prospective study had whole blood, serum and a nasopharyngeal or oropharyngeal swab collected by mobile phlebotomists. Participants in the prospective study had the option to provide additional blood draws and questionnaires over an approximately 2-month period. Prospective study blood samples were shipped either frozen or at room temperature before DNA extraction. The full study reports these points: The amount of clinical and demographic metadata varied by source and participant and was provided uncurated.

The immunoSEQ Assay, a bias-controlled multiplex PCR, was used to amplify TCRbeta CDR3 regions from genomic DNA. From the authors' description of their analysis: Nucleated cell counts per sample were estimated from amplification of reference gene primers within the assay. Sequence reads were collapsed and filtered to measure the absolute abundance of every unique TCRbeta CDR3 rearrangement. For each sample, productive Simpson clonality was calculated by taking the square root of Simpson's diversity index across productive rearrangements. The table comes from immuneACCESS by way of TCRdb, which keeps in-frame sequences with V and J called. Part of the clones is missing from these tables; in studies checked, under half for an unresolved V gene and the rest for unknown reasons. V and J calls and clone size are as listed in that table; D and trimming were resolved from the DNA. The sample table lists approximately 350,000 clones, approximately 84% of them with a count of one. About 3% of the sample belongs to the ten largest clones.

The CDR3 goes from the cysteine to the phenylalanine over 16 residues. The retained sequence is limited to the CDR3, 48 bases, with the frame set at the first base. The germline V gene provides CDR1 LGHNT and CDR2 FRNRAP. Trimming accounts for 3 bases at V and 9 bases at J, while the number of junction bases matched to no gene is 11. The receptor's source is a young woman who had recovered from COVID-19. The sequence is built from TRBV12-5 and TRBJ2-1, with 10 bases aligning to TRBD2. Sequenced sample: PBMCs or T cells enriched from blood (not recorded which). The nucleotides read TGTGCTAGTGGTTTTGGAGGAGCTAGCGGGAGCCGTGAGCAGTTCTTC. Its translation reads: CASGFGGASGSREQFF.